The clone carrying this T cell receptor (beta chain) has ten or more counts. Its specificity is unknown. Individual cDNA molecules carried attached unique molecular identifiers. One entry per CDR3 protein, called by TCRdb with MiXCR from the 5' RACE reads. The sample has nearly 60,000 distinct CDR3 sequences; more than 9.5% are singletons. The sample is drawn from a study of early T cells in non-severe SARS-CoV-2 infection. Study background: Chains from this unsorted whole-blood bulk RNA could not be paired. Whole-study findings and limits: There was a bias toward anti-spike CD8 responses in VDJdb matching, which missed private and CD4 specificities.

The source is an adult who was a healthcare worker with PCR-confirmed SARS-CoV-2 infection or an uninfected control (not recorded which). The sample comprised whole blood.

The CDR3 region is CASSGTGGAQTQYF. CDR3 sequence (DNA): TGTGCCAGTAGTGGGACAGGGGGCGCCCAGACCCAGTACTTC. This rearrangement joins TRBV19 to TRBJ2-5; 12 nucleotides match TRBD1. Trimming cost V 5 bases and J 6 bases; bases outside gene matches: 4. Germline V gene data show CDR1 as LNHDA and CDR2 as SQIVND (reference sequence). This CDR3 is 14 amino acids long.